This T cell receptor beta chain is from a study of shared clonotypes between healthy human individuals. Across the whole study: Each donor had three CD4 naive, three CD4 memory, two CD8 naive and one CD8 memory plate. Study results and caveats: Generation probabilities were higher for clonotypes shared across all four sorted-subset donors than for unshared ones. Clonotype sharing levels among donors were expected to vary with sequencing depth.

Using immunoSEQ multiplex PCR, the repertoire was profiled, and TCRdb retains in-frame clones only, with some absent. The sample contains roughly 700,000 clones, around 74% of which appear only once. The count of this clone is one. The antigen is undetermined. The sequenced sample consisted of memory CD4+ T cells sorted from blood. Subset indicated: CD45RA-negative fraction. The TCR originated in a woman aged 25 to 39 in good health.

This chain's CDR3 is CASTRRGDSQETQYF. CDR3 nucleotides: TGTGCCAGCACCCGCCGGGGGGACAGCCAAGAGACCCAGTACTTC. The chain carries TRBV7-9 and TRBJ2-5; D might be TRBD1 or TRBD2, each matching 7 bases. This CDR3 is 15 amino acids long. The V end lost 7 bases, the J end lost 1 base, and 16 bases lay between the germline ends. The germline CDR1 and CDR2 sequences are SEHNR and FQNEAQ (reference sequence).